This T cell receptor (beta chain) originates from a study of T cells in Graves' hyperthyroidism and ophthalmopathy (dated by TCRdb to the late 2010s). For the wider study: Peripheral blood was sampled at the time of initial diagnosis, prior to any treatment. TCR V-J signatures able to tell the groups apart were searched for in a discovery cohort of 90 to 100 patients, of whom roughly 42 had Graves' ophthalmopathy and roughly 59 had stable Graves' hyperthyroidism. Whether ophthalmopathy could be predicted prospectively was tested in an independent validation cohort made up of about 20 hyperthyroidism patients plus 17 patients who later progressed to ophthalmopathy. The 75 to 100 discovery patients were divided at random into training and test sets in a 7:3 ratio. Thyroid tissue and blood T-cell repertoires from six Graves' hyperthyroidism patients were also compared in the study. After blood sampling, hyperthyroidism patients were treated with methimazole at a starting dose of 30 mg daily, and ophthalmopathy patients were treated with high-dose intravenous methylprednisolone. The paper describes TCR Vbeta CDR3 sequencing of around 140 peripheral blood samples, made up of roughly 40 ophthalmopathy patients, roughly 75 hyperthyroidism patients and 17 progressor patients. Overall study results and their limits: In cross-validation, a model built on a 13 V-J signature told ophthalmopathy apart from stable hyperthyroidism with 87.88% sensitivity and about 81% specificity, and in testing the same model reached 80%/75%. No statistical method was used to fix the sample size in advance, and group allocation was not hidden from the investigators. Most expanded thyroid clonotypes (frequency above 0.001) were also detected in blood, a finding suggesting that blood repertoires may reflect thyroid immune responses. During validation, the model predicted progression to ophthalmopathy a median of about 5.9 months ahead of onset, with around 70% sensitivity and 72% to 85% specificity.

There are many counts of this clonotype. The antigen this receptor binds is unknown. Per-base qualities were not stored, and no clone one base away is much larger. TCR beta CDR3 regions were amplified from RNA transcripts. A first-round RT-PCR of the TCR CDR3 used the HTBI primer set with the Qiagen OneStep RT-PCR kit. Libraries were constructed in a second round of multiplex PCR, after which size selection and purification were performed. Sequencing of the libraries was done on an Illumina HiSeq2000 using paired-end 100 bp reads. Concerning the study's data processing: SOAPnuke was used to process the raw data, with reads discarded if the reads contained adapters or uncalled bases, had a mean Phred below 15, or lacked an exact constant-primer or identifier match. COPE v1.2.5 was used to merge the high-quality paired reads, and each unique nucleotide sequence was defined as a clonotype. MiTCR v1.1 was used to align the clonotypes against IMGT TRBV, TRBD and TRBJ reference segments. The analysis was restricted to V-J combinations with a frequency above 0.0001, which together covered 99.2% of the repertoires. A TCS score was defined as the ratio of F50 (clonal expansion) to E x V (chaos), with BLOSUM62-based TCRdist applied between CDR3 peptides within each V-J. Welch's t-statistics and random forest reduced 450 to 600 V-J features to 13, which were used in a naive Bayes classifier (R e1071). Starting from the raw public reads, TCRdb applied fastp trimming at Q25, assembled clones with MiXCR and retained in-frame beta chains. Entries are consolidated by CDR3 protein sequence, retaining the most common genes and DNA. TCRdb, not the original authors, processed these V and J calls. The sample table records 350,000 to 400,000 distinct CDR3 sequences; around 13% of these occur just once. The ten largest make up about 11% of the sample.

CDR3 length: 18 amino acids, cysteine to phenylalanine. The sequence is cut down to CDR3 DNA, 54 bases in frame from base 1. The germline V and J ends show losses of 0 bases and 1 base respectively, and no gene match explains 9 bases of the junction. Looking up the germline V gene yields CDR1 MNHEY and CDR2 SVGEGT. A patient counted as having stable Graves' hyperthyroidism if no progression to ophthalmopathy occurred over 18 months of follow-up. Hyperthyroidism patients were aged 18 to 65 years and newly diagnosed, with disease duration of less than 2 months. Any patient with an uncontrolled infection, another autoimmune disease, pregnancy or lactation was excluded. Diagnoses were based on clinical symptoms, serum thyroxine and TRAb, thyroid ultrasound and orbital computed tomography. Ficoll-Paque density gradient centrifugation was used to isolate PBMCs from 8.5 to 10 ml of fresh peripheral blood. Total RNA was extracted using Trizol reagent, and RNA quality was assessed on an Agilent 2100 Bioanalyzer.

The sequence derives from a woman aged 55-70 years with Graves' hyperthyroidism. The V gene is TRBV6-2 or TRBV6-3 and the J gene is TRBJ2-7; TRBD2 fits 10 bases in the junction. Sequenced: blood. CDR3 sequence: CASSYSSLAGATSYEQYF. The nucleotide sequence reads as follows: TGTGCCAGCAGTTACTCCTCCCTAGCGGGAGCAACGTCCTACGAGCAGTACTTC.